The 22 T cell receptor beta chains listed next were all sequenced from one sample in a study of T cell responses to AZD1222 COVID-19 vaccine. Libraries were prepared by immunoSEQ multiplex PCR; TCRdb keeps only in-frame clonotypes and omits some of them. Of under 95,000 clones in the sample, around nine tenths were seen once. The sequencing used peripheral blood, collected 28 days after the second AZD1222 dose. These receptor sequences come from an adult who received the AZD1222 COVID-19 vaccine.

The chain links TRBV6-2 or TRBV6-3 to TRBJ2-1; 12 bases are shared with TRBD2. This CDR3 region has 16 residues. The germline V gene encodes CDR1 MNHEY and CDR2 SVGEGT. Germline trimming cut 4 bases from V and 0 bases from J; bases unmatched to any gene: 1. CDR3 sequence: CASSLTSGSSYNEQFF. CDR3 bases: TGTGCCAGCAGTTTGACTAGCGGGAGCTCCTACAATGAGCAGTTCTTC.

The chain links TRBV29-1 to TRBJ2-3; tentatively, D is TRBD1 (6 bases). From germline, CDR1 is SQVTM and CDR2 ANQGSEA. CDR3 length: 14 amino acids. Trimming stripped 4 bases from V and 3 bases from J, with 14 bases between. CDR3 sequence: CSVVKGVRTDTQYF. For the CDR3, the DNA is TGCAGCGTTGTTAAGGGGGTTAGGACAGATACGCAGTATTTT.

The chain combines TRBV2 with TRBJ2-7; 9 bases are shared with TRBD2. The germline V gene has CDR1 SNHLY and CDR2 FYNNEI. Losses at the gene ends were 4 bases for V and 2 bases for J; bases not matched to a gene: 3. The CDR3 length is 14 residues. CDR3 DNA: TGTGCCAGCAGTGGACTAGCGGCCACCTACGAGCAGTACTTC. Translation: CASSGLAATYEQYF.

This chain uses TRBV15 with TRBJ2-1; 9 bases match TRBD2. Trimming cost V 0 bases and J 0 bases; bases outside gene matches: 6. Germline V gene data show CDR1 as LNHNV and CDR2 as YYDKDF (reference sequence). This CDR3 is 18 amino acids long. CDR3 in DNA: TGTGCCACCAGCAGAGATAGACTAGCGGTAAGCTCCTACAATGAGCAGTTCTTC. Protein sequence: CATSRDRLAVSSYNEQFF.

The chain employs TRBV11-2 and TRBJ2-3; 12 bases agree with TRBD2. The germline V gene has CDR1 SGHAT and CDR2 FQNNGV. The CDR3 spans 15 residues. After removal of 0 bases from V and 10 bases from J, the junction contained 5 bases not matched to a gene. Here the CDR3 reads CASSLEASGRAAQYF. The CDR3 nucleotides read TGTGCCAGCAGCTTAGAAGCTAGCGGGAGGGCCGCGCAGTATTTT.

This clone was counted between two and nine times. The chain carries TRBV19 and TRBJ2-3; D unclear. Germline V lookup: CDR1 LNHDA, CDR2 SQIVND (reference sequence). This CDR3 has 15 amino acids. V lost 4 bases, J lost 0 bases, and 11 bases lay in between. The CDR3 here is CASSTSGSSTDTQYF. The CDR3 DNA follows: TGTGCCAGTAGTACCTCGGGTAGCAGCACAGATACGCAGTATTTT.

The gene calls are TRBV2 and TRBJ2-7, with a possible D match to TRBD1 (6 bases). This CDR3 region has 14 residues. CDR1 SNHLY and CDR2 FYNNEI come from the germline V gene. Trimming cost V 3 bases and J 1 base, with 10 bases left between them. As DNA, the CDR3 is TGTGCCAGCAGTGATCCGGACAGTTCCTACGAGCAGTACTTC. Protein product: CASSDPDSSYEQYF.

The chain couples TRBV5-1 to TRBJ1-2; 7 nucleotides align to TRBD1. Germline loops: CDR1 SGHRS, CDR2 YFSETQ. Trimming took 4 bases from V and 3 from J; bases not matched to a gene: 12. The CDR3 consists of 16 residues. This CDR3 reads CASSTGTVLNHYGYTF. The CDR3 DNA sequence: TGCGCCAGCAGCACCGGGACAGTGTTAAACCACTATGGCTACACCTTC. The entire variable domain, with the rest obtained from reference TRBV5-1 and TRBJ1-2, is as follows: KAGVTQTPRYLIKTRGQQVTLSCSPISGHRSVSWYQQTPGQGLQFLFEYFSETQRNKGNFPGRFSGRQFSNSRSEMNVSTLELGDSALYLCASSTGTVLNHYGYTFGSGTRLTVV.

This clone has a handful of counts. The chain has TRBV4-1 and TRBJ1-5, with 7 bases aligning to TRBD1. Per germline, CDR1 MGHRA and CDR2 YSYEKL. CDR3 length: 15 amino acids. V lost 1 base, J lost 10 bases, and 10 bases stayed unmatched. The CDR3: CASSQVDRESYPQHF. CDR3 sequence (DNA): TGCGCCAGCAGCCAAGTCGACAGGGAGTCTTATCCCCAGCATTTT.

This chain uses TRBV2 with TRBJ1-2, with D perhaps TRBD1 (6 bases). V was cut by 6 bases and J by 8 bases, with 16 bases left in between. The length of the CDR3 is 13 residues. Per the germline V gene, CDR1 is SNHLY and CDR2 is FYNNEI. The CDR3 loop is CASRTGTYWGYTF. Here the CDR3 DNA reads TGTGCCAGCAGGACAGGCACCTATTGGGGCTACACCTTC.

V usage is TRBV20-1 and J usage is TRBJ1-1; D gene uncertain. From germline, CDR1 is DFQATT and CDR2 SNEGSKA (reference sequence). The CDR3 runs to 12 residues. Trimming shortened V by 3 bases and J by 1 base, and 6 bases separated the two germline ends. The CDR3 coding sequence is TGCAGTGCTAGTGAGGGGAACACTGAAGCTTTCTTT. Its protein product is CSASEGNTEAFF.

The V and J genes are TRBV3-1 (or the pseudogene TRBV3-2) and TRBJ2-3; D gene uncertain. Germline CDR1 reads LGHDT; CDR2 reads YNNKEL (reference sequence). CDR3 length: 13 amino acids. The V end was cut by 4 bases, the J end by 5 bases, with 10 bases between. CDR3 sequence reads: CASSPLSGDTQYF. DNA of the CDR3: TGTGCCAGCAGCCCCCTTTCAGGAGATACGCAGTATTTT.

The chain has TRBV12-2 and TRBJ2-7; TRBD2 is the table's D call and was not checked against the DNA. TRBV12-2 constitutes a pseudogene. The CDR3 has 16 amino acids. CDR3 sequence reads: CASRFRTSGRFYEQYF. The CDR3 DNA is TGTGCAAGTCGCTTCCGGACTAGCGGGAGGTTCTACGAGCAGTACTTC.

The gene calls are TRBV5-1 and TRBJ1-1; D perhaps matches TRBD1 (6 bases). V lost 2 bases, J lost 10 bases, and 18 bases lay in between. This CDR3 contains 14 residues. Germline V lookup: CDR1 SGHRS, CDR2 YFSETQ. The CDR3: CASSLFPGQNGAFF. The CDR3, as DNA: TGCGCCAGCAGCTTATTCCCCGGACAGAACGGAGCTTTCTTT.

CDR3 sequence: CASSPQHGTGVYEQYF. Here the CDR3 DNA reads TGCGCCAGCAGCCCGCAGCATGGGACAGGGGTCTACGAGCAGTACTTC. This chain connects TRBV5-1 to TRBJ2-7; TRBD1 matches at 10 bases. Per the germline V gene, CDR1 is SGHRS and CDR2 is YFSETQ. With V trimmed by 4 bases and J by 3 bases, 10 bases remained unmatched. There are 16 residues in the CDR3.

The V call is TRBV5-5, the J call TRBJ1-4; TRBD1 matches at 10 bases. Trimming at V came to 4 bases and at J to 1 base, leaving 7 bases not matched to a gene. The CDR3 has 17 residues. Germline values: CDR1 SGHKS, CDR2 YYEKEE (reference sequence). In DNA form, the CDR3 reads TGTGCCAGCAGCATCCGGACAGGGGGAGAAACTAATGAAAAACTGTTTTTT. Amino acid sequence: CASSIRTGGETNEKLFF.

The chain recombines TRBV5-1 with TRBJ2-5; no firm D call. Germline V gives CDR1 SGHRS, CDR2 YFSETQ. The CDR3 covers 14 residues. V gave up 6 bases and J gave up 5 bases, with 17 bases separating them. Here the CDR3 DNA reads TGCGCCAGCACTAAAATTTCTAGTATGGAGACCCAGTACTTC. As protein: CASTKISSMETQYF.

This chain connects TRBV28 to TRBJ1-1; TRBD1 agrees at 10 bases. Trimming cost V 5 bases and J 6 bases; bases outside gene matches: 9. CDR1 and CDR2 from the germline V gene are MDHEN and SYDVKM. The CDR3 length is 15 residues. The CDR3 loop is CASSLGDRGLAEAFF. CDR3 in DNA: TGTGCCAGCAGTCTCGGGGACAGGGGATTGGCTGAAGCTTTCTTT.

This rearrangement joins TRBV7-2 to TRBJ2-2; 7 bases are a match to TRBD2. Germline lookup yields CDR1 SGHTA and CDR2 FQGNSA. The V segment lost 2 bases and the J segment 11 bases; nucleotides outside the gene matches: 5. CDR3 length: 13 amino acids. Written as DNA, the CDR3 is TGTGCCAGCAGCTTACGGTCAGCGGGAGAGCTGTTTTTT. Its protein product is CASSLRSAGELFF.

V usage is TRBV7-2 and J usage is TRBJ2-5; tentatively, D is TRBD2 (6 bases). Germline loops: CDR1 SGHTA, CDR2 FQGNSA. The CDR3 is made up of 14 amino acids. Trimming took 3 bases from V and 6 from J, leaving 14 bases between them. CDR3 region: CASSLGGSGKTQYF. As DNA, the CDR3 is TGTGCCAGCAGCTTGGGGGGAAGTGGAAAGACCCAGTACTTC.

J is TRBJ1-1 and V is TRBV4-3; TRBD1 is a possible D gene (5 bases). Germline V lookup: CDR1 LGHNA, CDR2 YSLEER. V was pared by 1 base and J by 7 bases, with 13 bases between. The CDR3 is made up of 14 amino acids. CDR3 residues: CASSQVGRSVEAFF. In DNA form, the CDR3 reads TGCGCCAGCAGCCAAGTGGGACGGAGCGTTGAAGCTTTCTTT.

CDR3 bases: TGTGCCAGCAGCTTCCTTCGGACACGGGGAAAGAGCACAGATACGCAGTATTTT. Protein product: CASSFLRTRGKSTDTQYF. The chain carries TRBV7-8 and TRBJ2-3, with D perhaps matching TRBD1 or TRBD2 (5 bases each). This CDR3 spans 18 amino acids. Germline CDR1 is SGHVS and CDR2 is FQNEAQ. The ends were cut back, 3 bases at V and 0 bases at J, with 19 bases in the middle.